These 26 T cell receptor beta chains were sequenced from one sample in a study of technical replicates of blood from several donors. Clones were read by immunoSEQ multiplex PCR, and TCRdb kept only the in-frame ones, dropping some. Among tens of thousands of clones listed, 94% were seen once. The sequenced sample consisted of T cells isolated from PBMCs. The receptor source for this set is a human donor in good health.

This clone has a single count. The chain carries TRBV5-1 and TRBJ2-7; D unresolved. Germline V gene data show CDR1 as SGHRS and CDR2 as YFSETQ. Trimming shortened V by 4 bases and J by 5 bases, and 7 bases separated the two germline ends. This CDR3 comprises 11 residues. CDR3 amino acids: CASSEADEQYF. The CDR3, as DNA: TGCGCCAGCAGCGAGGCGGACGAGCAGTACTTC. Combining the CDR3 with reference TRBV5-1 and TRBJ2-7 gives the whole variable domain KAGVTQTPRYLIKTRGQQVTLSCSPISGHRSVSWYQQTPGQGLQFLFEYFSETQRNKGNFPGRFSGRQFSNSRSEMNVSTLELGDSALYLCASSEADEQYFGPGTRLTVT.

This chain links TRBV5-4 with TRBJ1-4; 8 bases agree with TRBD1. Trimming cost V 1 base and J 5 bases; bases outside gene matches: 1. Germline CDR1 and CDR2: SGHNT and YYREEE (reference sequence). This CDR3 is 14 amino acids long. The CDR3 loop is CASSLTGGNEKLFF. CDR3 sequence (DNA): TGTGCCAGCAGCTTGACAGGGGGGAATGAAAAACTGTTTTTT.

V gene TRBV2 combines with J gene TRBJ1-3; a weak D match, TRBD1 (5 bases). The germline gives CDR1 SNHLY, CDR2 FYNNEI. Trimming shortened V by 2 bases and J by 4 bases, and 9 bases separated the two germline ends. This CDR3 is 14 amino acids long. The CDR3 loop reads CASSERAGGNTIYF. The CDR3 nucleotides read TGTGCCAGCAGTGAAAGGGCAGGGGGAAACACCATATATTTT.

The chain couples TRBV19 to TRBJ1-1; tentative D call: TRBD1 (5 bases). Germline loops: CDR1 LNHDA, CDR2 SQIVND (reference sequence). Trimming shortened V by 5 bases and J by 5 bases, and 12 bases separated the two germline ends. The CDR3 consists of 13 residues. The DNA of the CDR3 is TGTGCCAGTAGTGCCACACAGGTAACTGAAGCTTTCTTT. Protein: CASSATQVTEAFF.

The V and J genes are TRBV29-1 and TRBJ2-7, with 7 positions matching TRBD1. Germline V gives CDR1 SQVTM, CDR2 ANQGSEA. V gave up 6 bases and J gave up 0 bases; unmatched junction bases: 11. The CDR3 contains 15 residues. CDR3 coding DNA: TGCAGCGTCGCTGGGGACAGTACTACCTCCTACGAGCAGTACTTC. Amino acids: CSVAGDSTTSYEQYF.

V is TRBV11-2 and J is TRBJ2-3, with 10 bases fitting TRBD2. CDR1 and CDR2 from the germline V gene are SGHAT and FQNNGV. The V and J ends lost 4 bases and 6 bases, in that order; junction bases with no gene match: 10. The CDR3 is made up of 16 amino acids. The CDR3 DNA reads as TGTGCCAGCAGCTCTATCTTAGCGGGGGGCGGGGATACGCAGTATTTT. Translation gives CASSSILAGGGDTQYF.

This CDR3 is CASSYSRATETQYF. The CDR3 nucleotides read TGTGCCAGCAGTTACTCGAGGGCCACAGAGACCCAGTACTTC. The gene calls are TRBV6-5 and TRBJ2-5, with a tentative D call TRBD2 (5 bases). Germline CDR1 reads MNHEY; CDR2 reads SVGAGI. The CDR3 extends over 14 amino acids. Trimming pared 0 bases from V and 4 bases from J, leaving 9 bases between.

This clone was seen a few times. The chain uses TRBV15 and TRBJ1-5; the D gene is possibly TRBD1 (6 bases). This CDR3 has 16 residues. Germline assignment: CDR1 LNHNV and CDR2 YYDKDF (reference sequence). Trimming took off 5 bases at V and 0 bases at J, with 14 bases between the two ends. The DNA of the CDR3 is TGTGCCACCAGCCCAAGAAGGGGGACTAGCAATCAGCCCCAGCATTTT. Residues: CATSPRRGTSNQPQHF. Full variable domain (outside the CDR3, taken from reference TRBV15 and TRBJ1-5): DAMVIQNPRYQVTQFGKPVTLSCSQTLNHNVMYWYQQKSSQAPKLLFHYYDKDFNNEADTPDNFQSRRPNTSFCFLDIRSPGLGDTAMYLCATSPRRGTSNQPQHFGDGTRLSIL.

V is TRBV5-8 and J is TRBJ1-2; D is ambiguous. V lost 0 bases to trimming and J lost 7 bases, with 28 bases between them. The CDR3 covers 19 residues. From germline, CDR1 is SGHTS and CDR2 YDEGEE. The CDR3 spells CASSLATEFLGERLTGYTF. The CDR3 DNA follows: TGTGCCAGCAGCTTGGCTACCGAGTTTTTGGGTGAGCGGTTAACTGGCTACACCTTC.

This rearrangement joins TRBV2 to TRBJ2-7; 9 positions agree with TRBD2. The V gene end was trimmed by 7 bases and the J gene end by 2 bases; junction bases not matched to a gene: 18. CDR3 length equals 18 residues. In germline, CDR1 is SNHLY, CDR2 FYNNEI. CDR3 DNA: TGTGCCAGCACCGGAAAGCGGGAGGCCCTACCTTGGACCTACGAGCAGTACTTC. Translated, it gives CASTGKREALPWTYEQYF.

The rearrangement uses TRBV5-8 and TRBJ2-1, with 8 bases matching TRBD1. In germline, CDR1 is SGHTS, CDR2 YDEGEE. V lost 5 bases to trimming and J lost 6 bases; unmatched junction nucleotides: 4. The CDR3 loop spans 13 amino acids. The CDR3 sequence: CASSSDRVNEQFF. CDR3 DNA sequence: TGTGCCAGCAGTTCGGACAGGGTCAATGAGCAGTTCTTC.

The rearrangement joins TRBV10-3 to TRBJ1-5; D uncertain. The CDR3 has 13 residues. The V end lost 8 bases, the J end lost 1 base, and 9 bases lay between the germline ends. Germline CDR1 reads ENHRY; CDR2 reads SYGVKD. CDR3 residues: CAIARESNQPQHF. The CDR3 DNA follows: TGTGCCATCGCAAGGGAGAGCAATCAGCCCCAGCATTTT.

The V gene is TRBV2, the J gene TRBJ1-5; 7 bases line up with TRBD1. The V and J ends lost 6 bases and 0 bases, in that order; junction bases with no gene match: 2. Germline V gene data show CDR1 as SNHLY and CDR2 as FYNNEI. CDR3 length: 14 residues. CDR3: CASSDRVSNQPQHF. In nucleotides, the CDR3 is TGTGCCAGCAGCGACAGGGTTAGCAATCAGCCCCAGCATTTT.

The gene calls are TRBV9 and TRBJ2-5; 16 nucleotides align to TRBD2. The CDR3 extends over 19 amino acids. Unmatched junction bases numbered 6, after V lost 0 bases and J lost 1 base. CDR1 and CDR2 (germline): SGDLS, YYNGEE. CDR3 DNA: TGTGCCAGCAGCGTAGCCCCGGGACTAGCGGGGGGGCCCCAAGAGACCCAGTACTTC. It codes for CASSVAPGLAGGPQETQYF.

The chain carries TRBV10-2 and TRBJ1-3; D gene uncertain. V lost 4 bases to trimming and J lost 2 bases, with 12 bases between them. The CDR3 is 15 residues long. Looked up from germline, CDR1 is WSHSY and CDR2 is SAAADI. This CDR3 reads CASSAFDSPGNTIYF. CDR3 DNA sequence: TGCGCCAGCAGTGCCTTCGACTCGCCTGGAAACACCATATATTTT.

This clone showed up just once. The rearrangement uses TRBV7-6 and TRBJ2-7; D remains ambiguous. Germline lookup yields CDR1 SGHVS and CDR2 FNYEAQ. The V end lost 4 bases, the J end lost 4 bases, and 14 bases lay between the germline ends. This CDR3 region has 14 residues. The CDR3 loop is CASSYGPADYEQYF. In nucleotides, the CDR3 is TGTGCCAGCAGCTATGGGCCGGCAGATTACGAGCAGTACTTC.

V is TRBV28 and J is TRBJ2-7, with 14 bases that match TRBD2. CDR3 length equals 16 residues. The J segment lost 6 bases and the V segment lost 1 base, leaving 5 bases of the junction unmatched. Looked up from germline, CDR1 is MDHEN and CDR2 is SYDVKM. CDR3 residues: CASSLFGTSGSREQYF. CDR3 DNA: TGTGCCAGCAGTTTATTTGGGACTAGCGGGAGCCGCGAGCAGTACTTC.

This chain links TRBV19 with TRBJ2-7; D might be TRBD1 (6 bases). V was cut by 8 bases and J by 6 bases, with 14 bases left in between. Looked up from germline, CDR1 is LNHDA and CDR2 is SQIVND (reference sequence). CDR3 length: 12 amino acids. CDR3 in amino acids: CASCYRVCEQYF. The CDR3 DNA follows: TGTGCCAGTTGTTACAGGGTATGCGAGCAGTACTTC. Variable domain in full (rest from reference TRBV19 and TRBJ2-7): DGGITQSPKYLFRKEGQNVTLSCEQNLNHDAMYWYRQDPGQGLRLIYYSQIVNDFQKGDIAEGYSVSREKKESFPLTVTSAQKNPTAFYLCASCYRVCEQYFGPGTRLTVT.

The chain carries TRBV11-3 and TRBJ2-5; 7 nucleotides line up with TRBD2. The germline gives CDR1 SGHNT, CDR2 YENEEA. After removal of 1 base from V and 1 base from J, the junction contained 3 bases not matched to a gene. CDR3 length: 15 residues. CDR3 coding DNA: TGTGCCAGCAGCTTAGGGGGGACTACCCAAGAGACCCAGTACTTC. Protein product: CASSLGGTTQETQYF.

This rearrangement joins TRBV28 to TRBJ2-2; 9 bases fit TRBD2. J lost 0 bases, V lost 3 bases, and 5 bases had no gene match. The CDR3 runs 17 residues. The germline CDR1 and CDR2 sequences are MDHEN and SYDVKM. The CDR3 reads CASSFGAGGPNTGELFF. CDR3 sequence (DNA): TGTGCCAGCAGTTTCGGTGCGGGAGGGCCGAACACCGGGGAGCTGTTTTTT.

The rearrangement links TRBV10-1 to TRBJ2-7, with D possibly matching TRBD2 (5 bases). Trimming shortened V by 4 bases and J by 6 bases, and 10 bases separated the two germline ends. This CDR3 comprises 12 residues. Per the germline V gene, CDR1 is WNHNN and CDR2 is SYGVQD (reference sequence). The CDR3 region is CASSGLLSEQYF. The CDR3 bases are TGCGCCAGCAGTGGACTACTCTCCGAGCAGTACTTC.

This clone is a singleton in its sample. The chain links TRBV29-1 to TRBJ2-2; 7 bases align to TRBD2. The V gene end was trimmed by 0 bases and the J gene end by 6 bases; junction bases not matched to a gene: 10. The CDR3 consists of 16 residues. Germline-derived CDR1 and CDR2 are SQVTM and ANQGSEA. This chain's CDR3 is CSVEDQDGRHAGELFF. The CDR3 region has the DNA TGCAGCGTTGAAGATCAGGACGGGAGGCACGCCGGGGAGCTGTTTTTT.

The chain recombines TRBV6-1 with TRBJ2-7; 10 nucleotides align to TRBD1. CDR3 length: 15 amino acids. J lost 7 bases, V lost 6 bases, and 12 bases had no gene match. Germline lookup yields CDR1 MNHNS and CDR2 SASEGT. The CDR3 loop is CASRHPGQGRPEQYF. CDR3 bases: TGTGCCAGCAGACACCCGGGACAGGGGAGACCAGAGCAGTACTTC.

Only one count was recorded for this clone. The CDR3 DNA sequence: TGTGCCAGCAGTAGAGCGGGGGGGGATTACAATGAGCAGTTCTTC. Its translation: CASSRAGGDYNEQFF. The chain uses TRBV6-6 and TRBJ2-1; 10 nucleotides match TRBD2. Per germline, CDR1 MNHNY and CDR2 SVGAGI (reference sequence). The length of the CDR3 is 15 residues. J was trimmed by 4 bases and V by 5 bases; bases with no gene match: 5.

This chain connects TRBV10-1 to TRBJ1-5; maybe TRBD1 (6 bases). The germline gives CDR1 WNHNN, CDR2 SYGVQD (reference sequence). Between the trimmed V and J ends, which lost 3 bases and 1 base, there was a span of 10 bases. The CDR3 has 15 residues. In nucleotides, the CDR3 is TGCGCCAGCAGTGAATACAGGGCCAGCAATCAGCCCCAGCATTTT. Protein product: CASSEYRASNQPQHF.

The chain recombines TRBV9 with TRBJ2-2, with TRBD1 identical over 8 bases. Germline V lookup: CDR1 SGDLS, CDR2 YYNGEE. V was pared by 2 bases and J by 1 base, with 13 bases of the junction left unmatched. The CDR3 covers 19 residues. CDR3 DNA sequence: TGTGCCAGCAGCGTGATCCGGGACAGGCTATTGAGGAACACCGGGGAGCTGTTTTTT. Its translation is CASSVIRDRLLRNTGELFF.